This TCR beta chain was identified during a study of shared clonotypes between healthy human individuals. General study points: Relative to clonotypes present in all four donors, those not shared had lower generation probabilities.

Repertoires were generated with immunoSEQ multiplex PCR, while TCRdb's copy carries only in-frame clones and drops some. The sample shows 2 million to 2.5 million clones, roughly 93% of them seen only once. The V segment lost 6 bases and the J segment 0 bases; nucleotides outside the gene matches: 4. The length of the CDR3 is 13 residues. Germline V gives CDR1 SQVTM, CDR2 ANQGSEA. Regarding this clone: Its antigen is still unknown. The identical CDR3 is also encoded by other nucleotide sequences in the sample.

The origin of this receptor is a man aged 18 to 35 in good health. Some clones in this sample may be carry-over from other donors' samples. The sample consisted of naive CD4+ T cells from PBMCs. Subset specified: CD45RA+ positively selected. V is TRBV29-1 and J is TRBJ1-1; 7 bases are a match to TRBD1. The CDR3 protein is CSVRGIMNTEAFF. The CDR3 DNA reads TGCAGCGTCAGGGGGATCATGAACACTGAAGCTTTCTTT.